These 13 T cell receptor beta chains came from one sample sequenced in a study of OX40 agonist ivuxolimab in advanced cancers. Using immunoSEQ multiplex PCR, the repertoire was profiled, and TCRdb retains in-frame clones only, with some absent. Among some 70,000 clones listed, roughly 84% were seen once. The material sequenced was CD4+ or CD8+ T cells sorted from blood, taken in a trial of the OX40 agonist ivuxolimab. The source is an adult with an advanced solid tumor such as melanoma, head and neck, liver or kidney cancer.

The chain employs TRBV4-1 and TRBJ2-5, with 10 bases matching TRBD2. Per the germline V gene, CDR1 is MGHRA and CDR2 is YSYEKL. V lost 1 base to trimming and J lost 1 base; unmatched junction nucleotides: 3. The length of the CDR3 is 16 residues. This CDR3 is CASSQGVAGGQETQYF. CDR3 nucleotides: TGCGCCAGCAGCCAAGGAGTAGCGGGGGGCCAAGAGACCCAGTACTTC.

The genes are TRBV19 and TRBJ2-7; the match to TRBD1 covers 8 bases. The length of the CDR3 is 14 residues. V shed 4 bases and J 4 bases; nucleotides not matched to a gene: 6. The germline V gene encodes CDR1 LNHDA and CDR2 SQIVND (reference sequence). The CDR3 coding sequence is TGTGCCAGTAGTACGCGGGACAGGAATTACGAGCAGTACTTC. It specifies CASSTRDRNYEQYF.

This clone was seen a single time. The CDR3 reads CASSPRVNYNEKLFF. CDR3 in DNA: TGTGCCAGCAGCCCCAGGGTAAACTATAATGAAAAACTGTTTTTT. The chain recombines TRBV28 with TRBJ1-4; D may be TRBD1 (5 bases). The CDR3 is 15 amino acids. V lost 6 bases and J 4 bases, leaving 15 bases between the germline ends. CDR1 is MDHEN and CDR2 is SYDVKM in the germline V gene.

V and J are TRBV19 and TRBJ2-7; 7 bases are shared with TRBD1. The CDR3 consists of 17 residues. J was trimmed by 4 bases and V by 5 bases; bases with no gene match: 17. Germline V CDR1 and CDR2: LNHDA, SQIVND (reference sequence). The CDR3 loop is CASSLRDSPTTTYEQYF. In DNA, the CDR3 is TGTGCCAGTAGTCTCCGGGACAGCCCAACTACAACTTACGAGCAGTACTTC.

The sample holds one count of this clone. The rearrangement joins TRBV5-1 to TRBJ2-3; 10 nucleotides align to TRBD2. This CDR3 comprises 17 residues. Germline-derived CDR1 and CDR2 are SGHRS and YFSETQ. The trim removed 1 base at V and 2 bases at J, leaving 7 bases unmatched. CDR3 in amino acids: CASSLLLAGDPTDTQYF. DNA of the CDR3: TGCGCCAGCAGCTTGCTCCTAGCGGGAGACCCCACAGATACGCAGTATTTT.

This clone was seen only once. The CDR3: CASSPTGGGSYEQYF. In DNA, the CDR3 is TGTGCCAGCAGTCCTACAGGGGGCGGCTCCTACGAGCAGTACTTC. V and J are TRBV28 and TRBJ2-7; 9 nucleotides match TRBD1. The V gene end was trimmed by 5 bases and the J gene end by 0 bases; junction bases not matched to a gene: 5. CDR3 length: 15 residues. Germline lookup yields CDR1 MDHEN and CDR2 SYDVKM.

The rearrangement uses TRBV7-2 and TRBJ1-2; 8 nucleotides match TRBD1. CDR3 length equals 15 residues. Germline CDR1 SGHTA, CDR2 FQGNSA. V gave up 1 base and J gave up 7 bases; unmatched junction bases: 8. CDR3 nucleotides: TGTGCCAGCAGCTTAGGGACAGGGACATCTTCTGGCTACACCTTC. The encoded protein is CASSLGTGTSSGYTF.

The chain couples TRBV6-6 to TRBJ1-1; 7 bases agree with TRBD1. Per germline, CDR1 MNHNY and CDR2 SVGAGI (reference sequence). V lost 6 bases, J lost 10 bases, and 8 bases stayed unmatched. CDR3 size: 12 residues. The CDR3 nucleotides read TGTGCCAGCAGCCGACAGGGTGACGGAGCTTTCTTT. Translation gives CASSRQGDGAFF.

On this clone itself: The same CDR3 is also encoded by other DNA sequences in this sample. The chain joins TRBV2 to TRBJ2-7, with D unresolved. Germline V gene lookup returns CDR1 SNHLY and CDR2 FYNNEI. The V gene lost 4 bases and the J gene lost 0 bases, with 4 bases spanning the gap. The CDR3 sequence is 12 residues long. The CDR3 DNA follows: TGTGCCAGCAGTGGGTCCTCCTACGAGCAGTACTTC. Translating it yields CASSGSSYEQYF.

This chain links TRBV28 with TRBJ2-5; 8 bases fit TRBD2. This CDR3 has 14 residues. V gave up 7 bases and J gave up 4 bases; unmatched junction bases: 8. CDR1 and CDR2 from the germline V gene are MDHEN and SYDVKM. As DNA, the CDR3 is TGTGCCAGCATGTCTGCGGGACTAGTAGAGACCCAGTACTTC. This gives the protein CASMSAGLVETQYF. Supplemented by reference TRBV28 and TRBJ2-5, the full variable domain reads DVKVTQSSRYLVKRTGEKVFLECVQDMDHENMFWYRQDPGLGLRLIYFSYDVKMKEKGDIPEGYSVSREKKERFSLILESASTNQTSMYLCASMSAGLVETQYFGPGTRLLVL.

The gene calls are TRBV5-5 and TRBJ2-7; D is unclear. Germline V gives CDR1 SGHKS, CDR2 YYEKEE (reference sequence). Trimming left V 2 bases short and J 5 bases short, with 14 bases between. CDR3 length: 14 residues. The CDR3 region is CASSFYSPANEQYF. The CDR3 DNA reads TGTGCCAGCAGCTTCTACTCCCCGGCGAACGAGCAGTACTTC.

The table lists this clone with a count of one. The chain couples TRBV7-2 to TRBJ2-3, with 10 bases aligning to TRBD2. The germline V gene encodes CDR1 SGHTA and CDR2 FQGNSA. J gave up 2 bases and V 3 bases, and 5 bases lay outside the gene matches. The CDR3 loop spans 16 amino acids. In DNA form, the CDR3 reads TGTGCCAGCAGCTTGATAGGGACTAGCGACACAGATACGCAGTATTTT. Protein sequence: CASSLIGTSDTDTQYF.

This clone was seen just once. This chain uses TRBV5-4 with TRBJ1-4, with D maybe TRBD1 (5 bases). From germline, CDR1 is SGHNT and CDR2 YYREEE (reference sequence). V was clipped by 4 bases and J by 4 bases, with 14 bases between them. This CDR3 has 15 residues. The CDR3 DNA follows: TGTGCCAGCAGCACGGTGGGGGTTGGTAATGAAAAACTGTTTTTT. Amino acid sequence: CASSTVGVGNEKLFF.